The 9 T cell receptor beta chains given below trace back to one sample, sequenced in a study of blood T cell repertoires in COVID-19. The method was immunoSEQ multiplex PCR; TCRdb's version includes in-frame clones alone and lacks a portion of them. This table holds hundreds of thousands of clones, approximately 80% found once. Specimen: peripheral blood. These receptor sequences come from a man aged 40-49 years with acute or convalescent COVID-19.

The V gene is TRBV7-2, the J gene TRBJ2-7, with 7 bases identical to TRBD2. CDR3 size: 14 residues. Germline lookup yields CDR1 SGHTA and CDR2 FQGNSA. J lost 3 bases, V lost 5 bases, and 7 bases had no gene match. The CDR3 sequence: CASSPLAEFYEQYF. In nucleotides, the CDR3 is TGTGCCAGCAGCCCCCTAGCGGAATTCTACGAGCAGTACTTC.

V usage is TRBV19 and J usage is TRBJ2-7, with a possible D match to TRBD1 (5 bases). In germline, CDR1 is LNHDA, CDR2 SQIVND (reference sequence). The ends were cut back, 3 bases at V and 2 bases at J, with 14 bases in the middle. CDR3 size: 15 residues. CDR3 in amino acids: CASSMSPDSTYEQYF. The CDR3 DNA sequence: TGTGCCAGTAGTATGAGCCCCGACAGCACCTACGAGCAGTACTTC.

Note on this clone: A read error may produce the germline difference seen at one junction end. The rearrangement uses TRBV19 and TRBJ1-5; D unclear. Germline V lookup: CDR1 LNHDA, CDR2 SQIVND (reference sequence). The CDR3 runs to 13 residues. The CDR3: CASSLEEGQPQHF. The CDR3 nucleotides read TGTGCCAGTAGTTTAGAAGAGGGACAGCCCCAGCATTTT.

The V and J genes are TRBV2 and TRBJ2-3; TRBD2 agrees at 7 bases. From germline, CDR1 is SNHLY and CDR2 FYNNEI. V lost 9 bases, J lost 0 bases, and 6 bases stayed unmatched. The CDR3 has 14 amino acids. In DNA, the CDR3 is TGTGCCAGGCTAGCGGCCACTAGCACAGATACGCAGTATTTT. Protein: CARLAATSTDTQYF.

The CDR3 region is CASASGSGTEAFF. Written as DNA, the CDR3 is TGTGCCAGCGCTTCGGGGAGTGGCACTGAAGCTTTCTTT. The chain combines TRBV18 with TRBJ1-1, with D unresolved. V was trimmed by 8 bases and J by 4 bases, leaving 14 bases between them. The CDR3 totals 13 residues. In germline, CDR1 is KGHSH, CDR2 LQKENI.

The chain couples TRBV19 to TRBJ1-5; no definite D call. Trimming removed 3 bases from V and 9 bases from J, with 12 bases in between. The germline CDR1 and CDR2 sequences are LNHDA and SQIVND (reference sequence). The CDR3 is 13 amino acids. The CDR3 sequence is CASSIEVTGPQHF. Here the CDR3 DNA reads TGTGCCAGTAGTATCGAGGTTACTGGGCCCCAGCATTTT. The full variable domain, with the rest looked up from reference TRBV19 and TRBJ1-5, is DGGITQSPKYLFRKEGQNVTLSCEQNLNHDAMYWYRQDPGQGLRLIYYSQIVNDFQKGDIAEGYSVSREKKESFPLTVTSAQKNPTAFYLCASSIEVTGPQHFGDGTRLSIL.

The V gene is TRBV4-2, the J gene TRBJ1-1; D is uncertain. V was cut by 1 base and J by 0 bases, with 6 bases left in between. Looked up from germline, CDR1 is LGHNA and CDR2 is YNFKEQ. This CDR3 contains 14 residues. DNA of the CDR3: TGTGCCAGCAGCCAAGCGAGGGTGAACACTGAAGCTTTCTTT. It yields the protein CASSQARVNTEAFF.

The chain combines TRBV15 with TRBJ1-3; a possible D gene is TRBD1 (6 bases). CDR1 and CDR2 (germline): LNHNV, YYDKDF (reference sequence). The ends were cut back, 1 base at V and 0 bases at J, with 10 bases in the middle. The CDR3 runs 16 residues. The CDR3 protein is CATSRAGRGSGNTIYF. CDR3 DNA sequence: TGTGCCACCAGCAGAGCCGGCAGGGGCTCTGGAAACACCATATATTTT.

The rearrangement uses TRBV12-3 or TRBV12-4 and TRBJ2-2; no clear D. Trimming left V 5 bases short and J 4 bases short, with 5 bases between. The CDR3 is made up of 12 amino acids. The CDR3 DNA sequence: TGTGCCAGCAGTACAAGCACCGGGGAGCTGTTTTTT. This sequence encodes CASSTSTGELFF.